These 30 T cell receptor beta chains were all obtained from the same sample, sequenced in a study of radiotherapy plus CTLA-4 blockade in lung cancer. The table came from immunoSEQ multiplex PCR; TCRdb's copy has only in-frame clones and leaves some out. The sample has 85,000 to 90,000 clones, around 90% seen once. The starting material was peripheral blood, obtained from a patient treated with radiotherapy plus ipilimumab. The receptors shown here come from a human donor with non-small cell lung cancer that progressed on radiotherapy plus ipilimumab.

The chain employs TRBV21-1 and TRBJ2-7; whether TRBD2, the table's D call, matches the DNA was not checked. TRBV21-1 is an annotated pseudogene. The CDR3 sequence is 18 residues long. The chain's CDR3 is CASSCGVLKVAGGYEQYF. CDR3 coding DNA: TGTGCCAGCAGCTGTGGGGTCCTTAAGGTAGCGGGAGGCTACGAGCAGTACTTC.

This clone occurred a few times. The chain joins TRBV6-5 to TRBJ2-1; maybe TRBD2 (6 bases). The germline CDR1 and CDR2 sequences are MNHEY and SVGAGI. This CDR3 has 12 residues. Between the trimmed V and J ends, which lost 6 bases and 9 bases, there was a span of 12 bases. CDR3 residues: CASSQEEGEQFF. CDR3 nucleotides: TGTGCCAGCAGCCAGGAGGAGGGTGAGCAGTTCTTC.

This chain connects TRBV9 to TRBJ2-2; 11 bases are a match to TRBD1. Per germline, CDR1 SGDLS and CDR2 YYNGEE. CDR3 length equals 16 residues. V lost 4 bases to trimming and J lost 5 bases; unmatched junction nucleotides: 7. The CDR3 DNA reads TGTGCCAGCAGCACGGGACAGGGGGTAGGAACCGGGGAGCTGTTTTTT. It is translated as CASSTGQGVGTGELFF.

The V call is TRBV28, the J call TRBJ2-1; TRBD1 aligns across 7 bases. The CDR3 loop spans 13 amino acids. The germline V gene has CDR1 MDHEN and CDR2 SYDVKM. Trimming took 2 bases from V and 16 from J; bases not matched to a gene: 11. CDR3 bases: TGTGCCAGCAGTTTAGGAAACCGGGACAGTTGTTTCTTC. Protein sequence: CASSLGNRDSCFF.

This chain uses TRBV18 with TRBJ1-1; a weak D match, TRBD1 (6 bases). CDR1 KGHSH and CDR2 LQKENI come from the germline V gene. The CDR3 is 14 residues long. V was cut by 4 bases and J by 1 base, with 10 bases left in between. The CDR3 spells CASSRQDANTEAFF. The CDR3, as DNA: TGTGCCAGCTCACGACAGGACGCGAACACTGAAGCTTTCTTT.

The J gene is TRBJ2-1, the V gene TRBV7-2; 14 bases fit TRBD2. Losses at the gene ends were 5 bases for V and 7 bases for J; bases not matched to a gene: 4. Germline lookup yields CDR1 SGHTA and CDR2 FQGNSA. This CDR3 is 15 amino acids long. The CDR3 DNA follows: TGTGCCAGCAGCCCACGGACTAGCGGGGGGAATGAGCAGTTCTTC. Translating gives CASSPRTSGGNEQFF.

This clone was picked up a small number of times. CDR3: CASSIQSLLDNEQFF. DNA of the CDR3: TGTGCCAGTAGTATCCAGTCTCTCTTGGACAATGAGCAGTTCTTC. V and J are TRBV19 and TRBJ2-1, with D uncertain. The CDR3 is 15 residues long. Trimming took 3 bases from V and 5 from J, leaving 14 bases between them. From germline, CDR1 is LNHDA and CDR2 SQIVND (reference sequence).

This sequence joins TRBV18 and TRBJ1-2, with D unclear. V lost 2 bases and J lost 1, with 5 bases in between. This CDR3 region has 13 residues. Germline loops: CDR1 KGHSH, CDR2 LQKENI. CDR3 bases: TGTGCCAGCTCACCAGCGAGTAACTATGGCTACACCTTC. Its translation is CASSPASNYGYTF.

The chain joins TRBV7-3 to TRBJ2-2, with D perhaps matching TRBD1 or TRBD2 (6 bases each). Trimming took 6 bases from V and 8 from J, leaving 19 bases between them. Germline CDR1 SGHTA, CDR2 FQGTGA. The CDR3 is 15 amino acids. The CDR3 loop reads CASSKGGERSGELFF. CDR3 coding DNA: TGTGCCAGCAGTAAGGGGGGAGAGAGGTCTGGGGAGCTGTTTTTT.

In this sample, this clone turned up a few times. V gene TRBV7-9 combines with J gene TRBJ2-3, with 12 bases lining up with TRBD1. The V gene end was trimmed by 6 bases and the J gene end by 5 bases; junction bases not matched to a gene: 6. The CDR3 is 15 amino acids. Germline V lookup: CDR1 SEHNR, CDR2 FQNEAQ (reference sequence). CDR3 coding DNA: TGTGCCAGCAGTATGGGACAGGGGGCAGGAGATACGCAGTATTTT. Amino acid sequence: CASSMGQGAGDTQYF.

The chain uses TRBV29-1 and TRBJ2-3; D is unclear. This CDR3 is built from 14 residues. Germline V gene lookup returns CDR1 SQVTM and CDR2 ANQGSEA. V lost 1 base and J 0 bases, leaving 8 bases between the germline ends. This CDR3 is CSVEGVTSTDTQYF. In nucleotides, the CDR3 is TGCAGCGTTGAAGGTGTGACTAGCACAGATACGCAGTATTTT.

The chain links TRBV5-1 to TRBJ2-7; 10 nucleotides line up with TRBD2. V dropped 4 bases and J dropped 5; count of bases not matched to a gene: 9. This CDR3 has 15 amino acids. Germline V gives CDR1 SGHRS, CDR2 YFSETQ. The CDR3 region is CASSQIAGGSNEQYF. The CDR3 nucleotides are TGCGCCAGCAGCCAAATAGCGGGAGGTAGCAACGAGCAGTACTTC.

The gene calls are TRBV14 and TRBJ2-2, with a possible D match to TRBD1 (5 bases). The germline V gene encodes CDR1 SGHDN and CDR2 FVKESK. This CDR3 contains 16 residues. The V end lost 4 bases, the J end lost 0 bases, and 12 bases lay between the germline ends. The CDR3 sequence: CASSLLTAANTGELFF. CDR3 DNA sequence: TGTGCCAGCAGCCTACTGACAGCCGCGAACACCGGGGAGCTGTTTTTT.

In this sample, this clone turned up a few times. The chain employs TRBV9 and TRBJ2-1, with D possibly matching TRBD2 (7 bases). The germline V gene encodes CDR1 SGDLS and CDR2 YYNGEE. CDR3 length: 15 amino acids. Trimming left V 0 bases short and J 4 bases short, with 11 bases between. The CDR3 DNA sequence: TGTGCCAGCAGCGTAGGGCGGGGGCCATACAATGAGCAGTTCTTC. Protein product: CASSVGRGPYNEQFF.

As to this clone: The sample carries other DNA sequences with the same CDR3. V and J are TRBV18 and TRBJ2-7, with TRBD1 identical over 10 bases. The V gene's germline CDR1 is KGHSH and CDR2 LQKENI. Trimming removed 3 bases from V and 4 bases from J; junction bases left unmatched: 3. The CDR3 is 14 amino acids. CDR3 sequence: CASSPRDRGYEQYF. The DNA for the CDR3 is TGTGCCAGCTCACCGCGGGACAGGGGATACGAGCAGTACTTC.

This chain links TRBV5-1 with TRBJ1-1; 9 bases line up with TRBD1. The trim removed 4 bases at V and 3 bases at J, leaving 7 bases unmatched. The CDR3 runs to 15 residues. Germline-derived CDR1 and CDR2 are SGHRS and YFSETQ. CDR3: CASSPGQGGDTEAFF. CDR3 nucleotide sequence: TGCGCCAGCAGCCCGGGACAGGGTGGGGACACTGAAGCTTTCTTT.

The rearrangement links TRBV4-3 to TRBJ2-2, with D hard to call. The ends were cut back, 1 base at V and 4 bases at J, with 7 bases in the middle. CDR3 length: 14 residues. Germline V gives CDR1 LGHNA, CDR2 YSLEER. Here the CDR3 DNA reads TGCGCCAGCAGCCAAGTCGGAATCACCGGGGAGCTGTTTTTT. Its translation is CASSQVGITGELFF.

This clone was detected only a few times. The chain carries TRBV19 and TRBJ1-3; D gene ambiguous. Germline CDR1 and CDR2: LNHDA and SQIVND (reference sequence). The length of the CDR3 is 11 residues. The V gene lost 2 bases and the J gene lost 7 bases, with 3 bases spanning the gap. The CDR3 protein is CASSIYNTIYF. DNA for the CDR3: TGTGCCAGTAGTATATACAACACCATATATTTT. Based on the CDR3 plus reference TRBV19 and TRBJ1-3, the full variable domain is DGGITQSPKYLFRKEGQNVTLSCEQNLNHDAMYWYRQDPGQGLRLIYYSQIVNDFQKGDIAEGYSVSREKKESFPLTVTSAQKNPTAFYLCASSIYNTIYFGEGSWLTVV.

The count of this clone is one. The rearrangement links TRBV30 to TRBJ1-2; D is unclear. Between the trimmed V and J ends, which lost 0 bases and 4 bases, there was a span of 12 bases. CDR1 is GTSNPN and CDR2 is SVGIG in the germline V gene (reference sequence). This CDR3 spans 14 amino acids. DNA of the CDR3: TGTGCCTGGAGTGTAGCAGGACGGGGCTATGGCTACACCTTC. Encoded protein: CAWSVAGRGYGYTF.

The chain joins TRBV7-2 to TRBJ1-3, with TRBD1 identical over 10 bases. V was pared by 5 bases and J by 4 bases, with 5 bases of the junction left unmatched. The CDR3 covers 15 residues. The germline CDR1 and CDR2 sequences are SGHTA and FQGNSA. The CDR3 loop reads CASSPGQGGGNTIYF. The CDR3 DNA reads TGTGCCAGCAGCCCCGGACAGGGGGGAGGAAACACCATATATTTT.

The chain links TRBV7-6 to TRBJ2-7; D is unresolved. CDR3 size: 12 residues. The germline V gene has CDR1 SGHVS and CDR2 FNYEAQ. V lost 3 bases and J 0 bases, leaving 3 bases between the germline ends. CDR3 region: CASSLPSYEQYF. The DNA for the CDR3 is TGTGCCAGCAGCTTGCCCTCCTACGAGCAGTACTTC. The full variable domain, rest sourced from reference TRBV7-6 and TRBJ2-7, is GAGVSQSPRYKVTKRGQDVALRCDPISGHVSLYWYRQALGQGPEFLTYFNYEAQQDKSGLPNDRFSAERPEGSISTLTIQRTEQRDSAMYRCASSLPSYEQYFGPGTRLTVT.

The gene calls are TRBV4-1 and TRBJ1-2; no firm D call. V lost 4 bases and J lost 7, with 13 bases in between. In germline, CDR1 is MGHRA, CDR2 YSYEKL. The CDR3 is made up of 13 amino acids. The CDR3: CASSPIMGGGYTF. The DNA for the CDR3 is TGCGCCAGCAGCCCCATTATGGGTGGTGGCTACACCTTC.

The V call is TRBV27, the J call TRBJ2-2; the D is unclear. CDR1 is MNHEY, CDR2 SMNVEV, per germline (reference sequence). The CDR3 length is 13 residues. The V end was cut by 2 bases, the J end by 5 bases, with 6 bases between. CDR3 in DNA: TGTGCCAGCAGTTTAAGAGGTACCGGGGAGCTGTTTTTT. Translation gives CASSLRGTGELFF.

CDR3 protein: CASSLLGQGEGYGYTF. The CDR3 DNA follows: TGCGCCAGCAGCTTACTGGGACAGGGTGAAGGATATGGCTACACCTTC. The chain is built from TRBV5-1 and TRBJ1-2, with TRBD1 matching over 9 bases. The J segment lost 5 bases and the V segment lost 2 bases, leaving 10 bases of the junction unmatched. The CDR3 has 16 residues. Germline V lookup: CDR1 SGHRS, CDR2 YFSETQ. Supplemented by reference TRBV5-1 and TRBJ1-2, the full variable domain reads KAGVTQTPRYLIKTRGQQVTLSCSPISGHRSVSWYQQTPGQGLQFLFEYFSETQRNKGNFPGRFSGRQFSNSRSEMNVSTLELGDSALYLCASSLLGQGEGYGYTFGSGTRLTVV.

The DNA of the CDR3 is TGTGCCAGCAGCTTATCGGGGGCCGGGGAGCTGTTTTTT. Translating gives CASSLSGAGELFF. The chain carries TRBV7-3 and TRBJ2-2; the D gene is possibly TRBD2 (6 bases). CDR1 is SGHTA, CDR2 FQGTGA, per germline. CDR3 size: 13 residues. V was pared by 2 bases and J by 6 bases, with 7 bases between.

The rearrangement joins TRBV30 to TRBJ2-7; TRBD2 aligns across 7 bases. The CDR3 is 13 amino acids. Germline V gives CDR1 GTSNPN, CDR2 SVGIG (reference sequence). Trimming cost V 3 bases and J 7 bases; bases outside gene matches: 9. The CDR3 sequence is CAWSPGRAGEQYF. The CDR3 nucleotides read TGTGCCTGGAGCCCAGGGAGGGCTGGGGAGCAGTACTTC.

The chain links TRBV27 to TRBJ2-2, with 10 bases identical to TRBD1. This CDR3 comprises 16 residues. The V gene's germline CDR1 is MNHEY and CDR2 SMNVEV (reference sequence). J was trimmed by 4 bases and V by 5 bases; bases with no gene match: 7. CDR3 region: CASSMTGGAGTGELFF. As DNA, the CDR3 is TGTGCCAGCAGTATGACAGGGGGCGCGGGCACCGGGGAGCTGTTTTTT.

This clone showed up just a few times. This sequence joins TRBV6-6 and TRBJ2-5, with 10 bases matching TRBD1. The germline V gene encodes CDR1 MNHNY and CDR2 SVGAGI (reference sequence). The V segment lost 5 bases and the J segment 5 bases; nucleotides outside the gene matches: 8. The CDR3 runs 15 residues. CDR3 loop: CASSLRDRGWETQYF. As DNA, the CDR3 is TGTGCCAGCAGTCTCCGGGACAGGGGTTGGGAGACCCAGTACTTC.

This chain connects TRBV19 to TRBJ1-1; D uncertain. Germline CDR1 LNHDA, CDR2 SQIVND (reference sequence). V lost 3 bases and J 3 bases, leaving 5 bases between the germline ends. There are 12 residues in the CDR3. The CDR3 nucleotides read TGTGCCAGTAGTATCCCCCACACTGAAGCTTTCTTT. As protein: CASSIPHTEAFF.

The DNA for the CDR3 is TGTGCCAGCAACCGACTAGCGGATACCTACGAGCAGTACTTC. Protein sequence: CASNRLADTYEQYF. V and J are TRBV6-5 and TRBJ2-7; the match to TRBD2 covers 9 bases. Germline CDR1 is MNHEY and CDR2 is SVGAGI. The junction had 6 bases not matched to a gene; V was cut back by 7 bases and J by 2 bases. The CDR3 is 14 residues long.